One and the same sample provided the 26 T cell receptor beta chains below, sequenced in a study of T cells in Graves' hyperthyroidism and ophthalmopathy (dated by TCRdb to the late 2010s). The library was built by means of multiplex PCR. Sequencing took place on an Illumina HiSeq 2000. Amplification of TCR beta CDR3 regions was carried out from RNA transcripts. The first round of RT-PCR for the TCR CDR3 was performed with the HTBI primer set and the Qiagen OneStep RT-PCR kit. In-frame beta chains were kept once TCRdb had trimmed the public reads at Q25 with fastp and called clones with MiXCR. Each entry merges the rows of one CDR3 protein and shows their most common DNA and genes. The table for this sample lists 500,000 to 750,000 distinct CDR3 sequences; 40% to 55% of them were counted only once. The ten largest clones take up roughly 8.2% of the sample. The sequenced material came from peripheral blood or thyroid tissue (not recorded which). These receptors originate from a woman aged 18-29 years with Graves' hyperthyroidism.

At least ten counts were recorded for this clonotype. The gene calls are TRBV7-3 and TRBJ2-5; 9 nucleotides agree with TRBD1. Per the germline V gene, CDR1 is SGHTA and CDR2 is FQGTGA. This CDR3 region has 14 residues. V trimming: 5 bases; J trimming: 5 bases; junction bases outside the gene matches: 6. The CDR3 spells CASSPQGAGETQYF. As DNA, the CDR3 is TGTGCCAGCAGCCCACAGGGGGCCGGCGAGACCCAGTACTTC.

This clonotype has a count of ten or more. CDR3 nucleotides: TGTGCCAGCAGTTTTAGGACAGGGGGCTATGGCTACACCTTC. It yields the protein CASSFRTGGYGYTF. This chain connects TRBV2 to TRBJ1-2; 10 bases agree with TRBD1. The CDR3 has 14 residues. The junction had 4 bases not matched to a gene; V was cut back by 5 bases and J by 4 bases. Germline CDR1 SNHLY, CDR2 FYNNEI.

This rearrangement joins TRBV20-1 to TRBJ2-3, with a weak D call TRBD2 (6 bases). CDR1 and CDR2 (germline): DFQATT, SNEGSKA (reference sequence). V lost 0 bases and J lost 1, with 11 bases in between. CDR3 length: 15 residues. The CDR3 spells CSARDGRDGTDTQYF. The CDR3, as DNA: TGCAGTGCTAGAGATGGGCGGGATGGCACAGATACGCAGTATTTT.

This clonotype was detected ten times or more. The chain carries TRBV5-1 and TRBJ1-2; D ambiguous. V was cut by 0 bases and J by 1 base, with 4 bases left in between. The germline CDR1 and CDR2 sequences are SGHRS and YFSETQ. This CDR3 comprises 13 residues. In DNA form, the CDR3 reads TGCGCCAGCAGCTTGGACAATAACTATGGCTACACCTTC. This translates into CASSLDNNYGYTF.

V gene TRBV6-5 combines with J gene TRBJ1-6; 8 nucleotides match TRBD1. The CDR3 extends over 15 amino acids. Trimming took 0 bases from V and 7 from J; bases not matched to a gene: 2. The V gene's germline CDR1 is MNHEY and CDR2 SVGAGI. In nucleotides, the CDR3 is TGTGCCAGCAGTTACTCCAGGACAGGGAATTCACCCCTCCACTTT. Translation: CASSYSRTGNSPLHF.

Ten or more counts support this clonotype. This rearrangement joins TRBV20-1 to TRBJ1-6; D is ambiguous. The CDR3 length is 15 residues. Germline lookup yields CDR1 DFQATT and CDR2 SNEGSKA (reference sequence). Trimming stripped 3 bases from V and 0 bases from J, with 9 bases between. The CDR3 spells CSASGPGSYNSPLHF. CDR3 DNA: TGCAGTGCTAGTGGACCGGGCTCCTATAATTCACCCCTCCACTTT.

The sample holds many counts of this clonotype. The V gene is TRBV7-8, the J gene TRBJ1-5; 9 nucleotides line up with TRBD1. The V and J ends lost 3 bases and 5 bases, in that order; junction bases with no gene match: 2. The CDR3 is 14 amino acids. Germline loops: CDR1 SGHVS, CDR2 FQNEAQ. This CDR3 is CASSLTGGHQPQHF. The CDR3 nucleotides are TGTGCCAGCAGCTTGACAGGGGGACATCAGCCCCAGCATTTT.

This chain connects TRBV9 to TRBJ2-3; D uncertain. V was pared by 1 base and J by 2 bases, with 5 bases between. Germline CDR1 is SGDLS and CDR2 is YYNGEE. This CDR3 has 13 amino acids. The CDR3 is CASSVYVTDTQYF. The CDR3 DNA sequence: TGTGCCAGCAGCGTATATGTCACAGATACGCAGTATTTT.

The chain has TRBV2 and TRBJ2-2, with TRBD2 as a possible D gene (5 bases). The CDR3 spans 13 residues. Germline CDR1 reads SNHLY; CDR2 reads FYNNEI. V was trimmed by 4 bases and J by 5 bases, leaving 8 bases between them. The CDR3 is CASSGGVTGELFF. The CDR3, as DNA: TGTGCCAGCAGTGGGGGAGTTACCGGGGAGCTGTTTTTT.

This clonotype appeared many times. V is TRBV29-1 and J is TRBJ2-7; no definite D call. Germline CDR1 SQVTM, CDR2 ANQGSEA. Trimming shortened V by 1 base and J by 2 bases, and 6 bases separated the two germline ends. The CDR3 contains 12 residues. The CDR3 sequence is CSVEVGAYEQYF. The CDR3 coding sequence is TGCAGCGTTGAAGTCGGTGCCTACGAGCAGTACTTC.

In the case of this clonotype: A much bigger clone sits one base away, suggesting this may be a read error. The chain is built from TRBV13 and TRBJ1-5, with 8 bases identical to TRBD1. V lost 5 bases and J lost 5; bases outside the gene matches: 11. The CDR3 spans 16 residues. The V gene's germline CDR1 is PRHDT and CDR2 FYEKMQ (reference sequence). The DNA for the CDR3 is TGTGCCAGCAGCGACAGGGGAGGAGTGAGCGATCAGCCCCAGCATTTT. It translates to CASSDRGGVSDQPQHF.

The chain links TRBV29-1 to TRBJ2-5; tentatively, D is TRBD1 (6 bases). V dropped 8 bases and J dropped 4 bases, with 14 bases sitting between them. Germline V lookup: CDR1 SQVTM, CDR2 ANQGSEA. The CDR3 sequence is 12 residues long. CDR3 bases: TGCAGCTCCCAGGGGTTACCAGAGACCCAGTACTTC. Its translation: CSSQGLPETQYF.

This clonotype was seen more than once but under ten times. V gene TRBV7-9 combines with J gene TRBJ2-3; TRBD2 matches at 11 bases. Germline values: CDR1 SEHNR, CDR2 FQNEAQ (reference sequence). The CDR3 sequence is 15 residues long. V gave up 6 bases and J gave up 14 bases; unmatched junction bases: 16. The CDR3 sequence: CASSPGLAAELVAYF. The CDR3 DNA reads as TGTGCCAGCAGTCCGGGACTAGCGGCAGAGTTAGTTGCGTATTTT.

The chain uses TRBV4-1 and TRBJ1-5; TRBD1 agrees at 7 bases. CDR3 length: 14 residues. V was pared by 2 bases and J by 6 bases, with 4 bases of the junction left unmatched. The V gene's germline CDR1 is MGHRA and CDR2 YSYEKL. CDR3 protein: CASSQLQGSQPQHF. CDR3 DNA sequence: TGCGCCAGCAGCCAATTACAGGGGTCTCAGCCCCAGCATTTT.

This clonotype came up a few times. The chain is built from TRBV15 and TRBJ1-1; TRBD1 is a possible D gene (5 bases). The CDR3 runs 12 residues. Germline values: CDR1 LNHNV, CDR2 YYDKDF (reference sequence). V was pared by 6 bases and J by 1 base, with 6 bases between. This CDR3 reads CATRGPNTEAFF. The CDR3 bases are TGTGCCACCAGGGGGCCGAACACTGAAGCTTTCTTT.

This clonotype was seen at least ten times. The chain links TRBV6-6 to TRBJ1-2, with TRBD1 identical over 8 bases. V lost 5 bases, J lost 6 bases, and 8 bases stayed unmatched. This CDR3 contains 14 residues. Germline CDR1 reads MNHNY; CDR2 reads SVGAGI (reference sequence). The CDR3 region has the DNA TGTGCCAGCAGTGCAGACAGGGGCCGGAATGGCTACACCTTC. Translated: CASSADRGRNGYTF.

The chain couples TRBV29-1 to TRBJ2-5; TRBD1 might be the D (5 bases). This CDR3 is built from 13 residues. V was shortened by 5 bases and J by 0 bases, with 10 bases between the two germline ends. Germline CDR1 and CDR2: SQVTM and ANQGSEA. CDR3 in amino acids: CSVRGGYQETQYF. The CDR3, as DNA: TGCAGCGTTAGGGGTGGGTACCAAGAGACCCAGTACTTC.

This clonotype was picked up a small number of times. The chain has TRBV5-1 and TRBJ2-1; unclear D gene. The CDR3 extends over 18 amino acids. The germline V gene encodes CDR1 SGHRS and CDR2 YFSETQ. The V and J ends lost 0 bases and 0 bases respectively, with 16 bases between them. CDR3 sequence: CASSLVSGQTRSYNEQFF. CDR3 nucleotides: TGCGCCAGCAGCTTGGTTTCGGGTCAAACTCGCTCCTACAATGAGCAGTTCTTC.

The chain joins TRBV20-1 to TRBJ1-5; a possible D gene is TRBD1 (6 bases). V lost 3 bases and J lost 2, with 17 bases in between. Per the germline V gene, CDR1 is DFQATT and CDR2 is SNEGSKA (reference sequence). This CDR3 is built from 16 residues. The CDR3 DNA is TGCAGTGCTAGGCAGGGGTCCGGGGGCGGCAATCAGCCCCAGCATTTT. Its translation is CSARQGSGGGNQPQHF.

The chain employs TRBV11-1 and TRBJ2-5, with 14 bases that match TRBD2. Per the germline V gene, CDR1 is SGHAT and CDR2 is FQDESV (reference sequence). After removal of 5 bases from V and 1 base from J, the junction contained 9 bases not matched to a gene. This CDR3 has 18 amino acids. The CDR3 loop is CASSPGTSGRPSQETQYF. The CDR3 bases are TGTGCCAGCAGCCCGGGGACTAGCGGGAGACCCTCCCAAGAGACCCAGTACTTC.

In its sample, this clonotype was seen once. J is TRBJ1-5 and V is TRBV5-4; 8 bases line up with TRBD1. V was pared by 4 bases and J by 6 bases, with 9 bases of the junction left unmatched. This CDR3 is built from 15 residues. In germline, CDR1 is SGHNT, CDR2 YYREEE (reference sequence). The DNA of the CDR3 is TGTGCCAGCAGCCCCTGGACAGGGTGGGGTCAGCCCCAGCATTTT. As protein: CASSPWTGWGQPQHF.

This clonotype was detected many times. The gene calls are TRBV7-7 and TRBJ2-5, with 13 bases lining up with TRBD2. Germline V lookup: CDR1 SSHAT, CDR2 FNYEAQ (reference sequence). The CDR3 contains 15 residues. V was clipped by 5 bases and J by 4 bases; unmatched bases: 4. CDR3: CASSLLAGGGETQYF. In DNA, the CDR3 is TGTGCCAGCAGCCTACTAGCGGGAGGGGGAGAGACCCAGTACTTC.

This clonotype was seen at least ten times. The rearrangement uses TRBV11-3 and TRBJ2-5; 9 nucleotides agree with TRBD2. With V trimmed by 5 bases and J by 2 bases, 3 bases remained unmatched. The CDR3 consists of 14 residues. From germline, CDR1 is SGHNT and CDR2 YENEEA. Here the CDR3 DNA reads TGTGCCAGCAGCACCGGACTAGCGCAAGAGACCCAGTACTTC. Its translation: CASSTGLAQETQYF.

This clonotype was seen ten or more times. The chain combines TRBV5-8 with TRBJ1-5; D is unresolved. The CDR3 has 12 residues. Trimming removed 4 bases from V and 11 bases from J, with 13 bases in between. CDR1 SGHTS and CDR2 YDEGEE come from the germline V gene. The CDR3 loop reads CASSVTLGAQHF. DNA of the CDR3: TGTGCCAGCAGCGTCACCTTGGGAGCCCAGCATTTT.

Ten or more counts support this clonotype. This chain links TRBV20-1 with TRBJ1-4; TRBD1 agrees at 7 bases. V trimming: 6 bases; J trimming: 8 bases; junction bases outside the gene matches: 12. Germline V gene lookup returns CDR1 DFQATT and CDR2 SNEGSKA (reference sequence). The CDR3 sequence is 14 residues long. CDR3 loop: CSAKDRAGREKLFF. The CDR3 coding sequence is TGCAGTGCCAAAGACAGGGCCGGACGCGAAAAACTGTTTTTT.

Remarks on this clonotype: It is likely a read error, because the conserved phenylalanine at the end of the CDR3 is missing. The V gene is TRBV4-2, the J gene TRBJ1-2, with unresolved D. Trimming stripped 4 bases from V and 3 bases from J, with 9 bases between. The CDR3 length is 13 residues. Germline assignment: CDR1 LGHNA and CDR2 YNFKEQ. In DNA, the CDR3 is TGTGCCAGCAGCCCCACGGAGGACTATGGCTACACCTCC. Protein sequence: CASSPTEDYGYTS.